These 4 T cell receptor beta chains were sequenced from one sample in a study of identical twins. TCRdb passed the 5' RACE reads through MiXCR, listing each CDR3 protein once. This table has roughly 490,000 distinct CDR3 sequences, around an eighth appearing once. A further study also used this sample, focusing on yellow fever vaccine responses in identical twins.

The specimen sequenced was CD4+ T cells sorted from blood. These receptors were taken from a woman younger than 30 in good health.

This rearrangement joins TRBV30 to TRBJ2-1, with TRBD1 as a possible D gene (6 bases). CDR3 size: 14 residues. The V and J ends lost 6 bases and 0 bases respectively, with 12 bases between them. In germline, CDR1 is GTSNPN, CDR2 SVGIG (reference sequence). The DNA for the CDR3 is TGTGCCTGCAAAAGGGGGAGCTCCTACAATGAGCAGTTCTTC. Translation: CACKRGSSYNEQFF.

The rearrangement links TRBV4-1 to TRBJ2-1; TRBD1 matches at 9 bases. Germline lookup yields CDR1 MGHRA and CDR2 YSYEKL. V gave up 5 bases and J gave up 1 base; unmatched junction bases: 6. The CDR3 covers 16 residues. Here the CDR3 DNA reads TGCGCCAGCAGCTATGCCGGGACAGGGTCCTACAATGAGCAGTTCTTC. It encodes CASSYAGTGSYNEQFF.

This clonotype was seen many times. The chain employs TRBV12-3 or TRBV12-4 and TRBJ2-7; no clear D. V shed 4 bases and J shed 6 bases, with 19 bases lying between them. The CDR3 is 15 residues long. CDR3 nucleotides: TGTGCCAGCAGTTCCCGGTCCTCCCCATCCAGCGAGCAGTACTTC. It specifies CASSSRSSPSSEQYF.

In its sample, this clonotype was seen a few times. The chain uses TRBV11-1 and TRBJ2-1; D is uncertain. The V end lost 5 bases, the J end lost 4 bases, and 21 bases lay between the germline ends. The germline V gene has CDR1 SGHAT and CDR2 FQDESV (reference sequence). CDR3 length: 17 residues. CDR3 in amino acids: CASSGPLAAVGYNEQFF. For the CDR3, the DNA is TGTGCCAGCAGCGGGCCCCTCGCTGCGGTGGGTTACAATGAGCAGTTCTTC.